The T cell receptor (beta chain) under discussion was sequenced for a study of T cells in Graves' hyperthyroidism and ophthalmopathy. Germline V CDR1 and CDR2: SNHLY, FYNNEI. The V segment lost 11 bases and the J segment 10 bases; nucleotides outside the gene matches: 19. CDR3 length: 14 amino acids. The source material, RNA transcripts, was used to amplify TCR beta CDR3 regions. Researchers ran a first-round RT-PCR on the TCR CDR3 using the HTBI primer set. TCRdb ran MiXCR on the multiplex PCR reads and lists one entry per CDR3 protein. Of some 510,000 distinct CDR3 sequences detected, around 45% appear once; the ten largest clones hold 8.2%.

This sequence joins TRBV2 and TRBJ2-5; TRBD2 matches 7 bases. Source material: peripheral blood or thyroid tissue (not recorded which). The receptor's source is a woman younger than 30 with Graves' hyperthyroidism. The CDR3 sequence: CACRLGLAADLQYF. CDR3 DNA sequence: TGTGCCTGCCGTCTTGGGCTAGCGGCGGATCTCCAGTACTTC.